The TCR beta chain under discussion was sequenced for a study of blood T cell repertoires in COVID-19. Study details: Some COVID-19 samples were acute and others convalescent; all came from the United States, Italy and Spain.

The assay was immunoSEQ multiplex PCR, and TCRdb's table has in-frame clones only and misses some. The sample shows over 150,000 clones, approximately 88% of them seen only once. V lost 6 bases to trimming and J lost 1 base; unmatched junction nucleotides: 8. The V gene's germline CDR1 is SQVTM and CDR2 ANQGSEA. The CDR3 is 15 residues long. The TCR comes from a woman aged 25 to 39 who had recovered from COVID-19. Sequenced: PBMCs or T cells enriched from blood (not recorded which). The rearrangement links TRBV29-1 to TRBJ2-1, with 8 nucleotides matching TRBD2. CDR3 bases: TGCAGCGTCGTCACTAGCGGACGATCCTACAATGAGCAGTTCTTC. This encodes CSVVTSGRSYNEQFF.